The next 23 T cell receptor beta chains were all read from a single sample in a study of PD-L1 blockade in urothelial cancer. Assay used: immunoSEQ multiplex PCR; TCRdb lists only in-frame clones, some missing. The sample lists tens of thousands of clones; roughly 79% were seen once. The time point: pretreatment peripheral blood. This sample comprised PBMCs, obtained around atezolizumab (anti-PD-L1) treatment. These receptors were obtained from a man in his 70s with urothelial cancer.

This clone was observed once. The genes are TRBV5-6 and TRBJ1-2, with D unclear. In germline, CDR1 is SGHDT, CDR2 YYEEEE. Trimming pared 2 bases from V and 3 bases from J, leaving 14 bases between. This CDR3 region has 15 residues. CDR3 sequence (DNA): TGTGCCAGCAGCTTCCCGGACTCAGATGACTATGGCTACACCTTC. This translates into CASSFPDSDDYGYTF.

This chain links TRBV30 with TRBJ2-7; D might be TRBD2 (6 bases). The CDR3 has 13 residues. The V end lost 0 bases, the J end lost 6 bases, and 12 bases lay between the germline ends. The V gene's germline CDR1 is GTSNPN and CDR2 SVGIG (reference sequence). CDR3: CAWSVALAREQYF. CDR3 bases: TGTGCCTGGAGTGTCGCGCTAGCGCGCGAGCAGTACTTC. Filled out from reference TRBV30 and TRBJ2-7, the complete variable domain reads SQTIHQWPATLVQPVGSPLSLECTVEGTSNPNLYWYRQAAGRGLQLLFYSVGIGQISSEVPQNLSASRPQDRQFILSSKKLLLSDSGFYLCAWSVALAREQYFGPGTRLTVT.

In nucleotides, the CDR3 is TGTGCCAGCAGTTCCCCGACAGGTAACACTGAAGCTTTCTTT. It is translated as CASSSPTGNTEAFF. The rearrangement uses TRBV6-6 and TRBJ1-1; D possibly corresponds to TRBD1 (6 bases). Trimming removed 4 bases from V and 2 bases from J, with 11 bases in between. CDR3 size: 14 residues. The germline V gene encodes CDR1 MNHNY and CDR2 SVGAGI (reference sequence).

The chain carries TRBV4-3 and TRBJ1-2; unclear D gene. Deletions cut 0 bases from V and 4 bases from J, with 9 bases between. The CDR3 consists of 14 residues. Germline V gives CDR1 LGHNA, CDR2 YSLEER. The CDR3 protein is CASSQDVAVYGYTF. CDR3 DNA sequence: TGCGCCAGCAGCCAAGATGTAGCAGTCTATGGCTACACCTTC.

There are a few counts of this clone. V and J are TRBV9 and TRBJ2-1; possible D gene TRBD2, 5 bases. The germline CDR1 and CDR2 sequences are SGDLS and YYNGEE. The CDR3 has 16 amino acids. The germline V and J ends were trimmed by 1 base and 4 bases, with 15 bases remaining between them. CDR3 in amino acids: CASSVKLAASYNEQFF. The CDR3 DNA reads as TGTGCCAGCAGCGTAAAGCTAGCAGCCTCTTACAATGAGCAGTTCTTC.

This clone was seen more than once but under ten times. This rearrangement joins TRBV5-5 to TRBJ2-3, with 9 nucleotides matching TRBD1. With V trimmed by 3 bases and J by 3 bases, 5 bases remained unmatched. CDR3 length equals 15 residues. Germline CDR1 and CDR2: SGHKS and YYEKEE (reference sequence). CDR3: CASSYEGQGTDTQYF. The CDR3 DNA reads TGTGCCAGCAGCTACGAAGGACAGGGGACAGATACGCAGTATTTT.

The rearrangement uses TRBV5-6 and TRBJ2-5; 13 bases line up with TRBD2. The germline V gene encodes CDR1 SGHDT and CDR2 YYEEEE. CDR3 length: 16 residues. Germline trimming cut 3 bases from V and 4 bases from J; bases unmatched to any gene: 6. CDR3 DNA: TGTGCCAGCAGCTCATGGGGACTAGCGGGGAGAGAGACCCAGTACTTC. This translates into CASSSWGLAGRETQYF. Together with reference TRBV5-6 and TRBJ2-5, the CDR3 gives the full variable domain: DAGVTQSPTHLIKTRGQQVTLRCSPKSGHDTVSWYQQALGQGPQFIFQYYEEEERQRGNFPDRFSGHQFPNYSSELNVNALLLGDSALYLCASSSWGLAGRETQYFGPGTRLLVL.

This clone was recorded a few times. The V call is TRBV4-1, the J call TRBJ2-7; the match to TRBD2 covers 11 bases. CDR3 length: 15 amino acids. CDR1 and CDR2 from the germline V gene are MGHRA and YSYEKL. V dropped 6 bases and J dropped 6; count of bases not matched to a gene: 10. This chain's CDR3 is CASSSRTSGLGEQYF. CDR3 sequence (DNA): TGCGCCAGCAGTTCACGGACTAGCGGGCTCGGCGAGCAGTACTTC.

The chain combines TRBV5-1 with TRBJ1-6, with D tentatively TRBD1 (5 bases). The V gene's germline CDR1 is SGHRS and CDR2 YFSETQ. The V gene lost 0 bases and the J gene lost 0 bases, with 13 bases spanning the gap. The CDR3 contains 18 residues. CDR3 sequence reads: CASSLAPGGSSYNSPLHF. As DNA, the CDR3 is TGCGCCAGCAGCTTGGCCCCCGGGGGGAGCTCCTATAATTCACCCCTCCACTTT.

V is TRBV27 and J is TRBJ1-1, with D uncertain. This CDR3 contains 14 residues. V lost 1 base to trimming and J lost 1 base, with 7 bases between them. Germline V gene data show CDR1 as MNHEY and CDR2 as SMNVEV (reference sequence). For the CDR3, the DNA is TGTGCCAGCAGTTTATTTGGGCCGAACACTGAAGCTTTCTTT. This gives the protein CASSLFGPNTEAFF.

The chain uses TRBV7-9 and TRBJ2-1; no clear D gene. The germline V gene encodes CDR1 SEHNR and CDR2 FQNEAQ (reference sequence). Trimming shortened V by 3 bases and J by 7 bases, and 25 bases separated the two germline ends. The CDR3 totals 18 residues. CDR3 sequence reads: CASSFPVWSSTLLNEQFF. The CDR3 coding sequence is TGTGCCAGCAGCTTCCCGGTGTGGTCCTCGACCCTACTAAATGAGCAGTTCTTC.

The chain has TRBV10-2 and TRBJ1-3; D uncertain. Germline V gives CDR1 WSHSY, CDR2 SAAADI. V was clipped by 8 bases and J by 0 bases, with 17 bases between them. This CDR3 has 16 residues. The CDR3 sequence is CASQAWRESSGNTIYF. The CDR3 bases are TGCGCCAGCCAGGCATGGCGGGAGAGCTCTGGAAACACCATATATTTT.

The chain is built from TRBV4-3 and TRBJ1-2; maybe TRBD1 (5 bases). Germline V lookup: CDR1 LGHNA, CDR2 YSLEER. This CDR3 has 14 residues. Trimming cost V 4 bases and J 1 base, with 10 bases left between them. The chain's CDR3 is CASSRSTVNYGYTF. The CDR3 DNA sequence: TGCGCCAGCAGCCGCTCGACAGTTAACTATGGCTACACCTTC.

V usage is TRBV10-3 and J usage is TRBJ2-6, with 9 bases that match TRBD1. The CDR3 runs 19 residues. Germline trimming cut 6 bases from V and 0 bases from J; bases unmatched to any gene: 12. CDR1 is ENHRY and CDR2 is SYGVKD in the germline V gene. Here the CDR3 DNA reads TGTGCCATCAGCCGGGGCTCGGGACAGGGAAGCTCTGGGGCCAACGTCCTGACTTTC. It encodes CAISRGSGQGSSGANVLTF.

The chain recombines TRBV7-3 with TRBJ2-1; TRBD2 matches 12 bases. J was trimmed by 9 bases and V by 4 bases; bases with no gene match: 7. This CDR3 contains 15 residues. CDR1 and CDR2 from the germline V gene are SGHTA and FQGTGA. CDR3 sequence (DNA): TGTGCCAGCAGCTACGCTAGCGGGGGGGCCGGTGAGCAGTTCTTC. This gives the protein CASSYASGGAGEQFF.

This clone was observed once. The chain couples TRBV10-2 to TRBJ2-1; 7 bases fit TRBD2. The CDR3 runs 14 residues. Germline V gene data show CDR1 as WSHSY and CDR2 as SAAADI. With V trimmed by 4 bases and J by 8 bases, 8 bases remained unmatched. CDR3: CASSVGGTRDEQFF. The CDR3 DNA reads TGCGCCAGCAGTGTGGGGGGGACTCGGGATGAGCAGTTCTTC.

This chain links TRBV18 with TRBJ2-2, with 7 nucleotides matching TRBD1. Germline lookup yields CDR1 KGHSH and CDR2 LQKENI. Trimming at V came to 3 bases and at J to 1 base, leaving 2 bases not matched to a gene. The CDR3 has 15 amino acids. CDR3 sequence (DNA): TGTGCCAGCTCACCGGACAGGATGAACACCGGGGAGCTGTTTTTT. It translates to CASSPDRMNTGELFF.

The rearrangement joins TRBV10-3 to TRBJ1-1; no reliable D call. The CDR3 consists of 19 residues. Germline CDR1 ENHRY, CDR2 SYGVKD. Deletions cut 6 bases from V and 1 base from J, with 27 bases between. In DNA, the CDR3 is TGTGCCATCAGCGCGCGGGGTGGAGCCACGGGAACTTCGAACACTGAAGCTTTCTTT. This codes for CAISARGGATGTSNTEAFF.

The chain employs TRBV11-3 and TRBJ2-1; D unresolved. CDR3 size: 12 residues. The V and J ends lost 1 base and 5 bases respectively, with 3 bases between them. CDR1 is SGHNT, CDR2 YENEEA, per germline. The CDR3, as DNA: TGTGCCAGCAGCTTAGTCGACAATGAGCAGTTCTTC. Its translation: CASSLVDNEQFF.

This chain links TRBV15 with TRBJ1-2; TRBD1 agrees at 9 bases. The CDR3 is 14 amino acids. Per germline, CDR1 LNHNV and CDR2 YYDKDF (reference sequence). The V and J ends lost 0 bases and 8 bases, in that order; junction bases with no gene match: 4. CDR3 DNA: TGTGCCACCAGCAGAGATACTACAGGGGGCGGCTACACCTTC. Translated, it gives CATSRDTTGGGYTF.

V and J are TRBV5-8 and TRBJ1-2; 7 positions match TRBD1. Germline V gene data show CDR1 as SGHTS and CDR2 as YDEGEE. The CDR3 runs to 12 residues. The V gene end was trimmed by 4 bases and the J gene end by 4 bases; junction bases not matched to a gene: 1. The CDR3 bases are TGTGCCAGCAGCCCAGGGGGCTATGGCTACACCTTC. This encodes CASSPGGYGYTF.

The rearrangement joins TRBV6-5 to TRBJ2-1, with a weak D call TRBD1 (6 bases). Germline loops: CDR1 MNHEY, CDR2 SVGAGI. This CDR3 region has 14 residues. Trimming stripped 0 bases from V and 9 bases from J, with 12 bases between. CDR3 sequence: CASSYSFLGGEQFF. CDR3 DNA: TGTGCCAGCAGTTACTCGTTTTTAGGGGGTGAGCAGTTCTTC.

J is TRBJ2-5 and V is TRBV27; TRBD1 is a possible D gene (5 bases). Germline assignment: CDR1 MNHEY and CDR2 SMNVEV (reference sequence). V was trimmed by 5 bases and J by 4 bases, leaving 14 bases between them. The CDR3 totals 14 residues. Written as DNA, the CDR3 is TGTGCCAGCAGTATCTCTCAGGGTGGAGAGACCCAGTACTTC. Amino acid sequence: CASSISQGGETQYF.